Listed below are T cell receptor beta chains from one sample, sequenced in a study of cytomegalovirus exposure and HLA in healthy donors. TCRdb's table, derived via immunoSEQ multiplex PCR, lists solely in-frame clones and lacks some. The data contain some 150,000 clones, around four fifths of them singletons. The sequenced sample consisted of PBMCs. These receptors came from a man aged 35-49 years in good health and CMV-seronegative. CDR3s include the opening cysteine and the closing phenylalanine or tryptophan. A D gene is named only where the DNA matches it firmly. Clone size is shown for a subset of rows, as once, few, many or a class of expanded clone.

V gene	J gene	D gene	clone size	CDR3 protein	CDR3 DNA
TRBV7-6	TRBJ2-7	TRBD1	NA	CASSSGQELSEQYF	TGTGCCAGCAGCTCGGGACAGGAACTCTCCGAGCAGTACTTC
TRBV5-1	TRBJ1-1	TRBD1	NA	CASSLAGGRVTEAFF	TGCGCCAGCAGCTTGGCAGGGGGCAGGGTCACTGAAGCTTTCTTT
TRBV4-1	TRBJ2-7	NA	once	CASSQDQVRATYEQYF	TGCGCCAGCAGCCAAGATCAAGTCAGGGCCACCTACGAGCAGTACTTC
TRBV5-6	TRBJ2-1	NA	NA	CASSAGQILYNEQFF	TGTGCCAGCAGCGCGGGACAGATTCTGTACAATGAGCAGTTCTTC
TRBV28	TRBJ1-1	TRBD1	NA	CASSLLKGQGATEAFF	TGTGCCAGCAGTTTGCTAAAGGGACAGGGGGCCACTGAAGCTTTCTTT
TRBV7-3	TRBJ2-1	TRBD2	NA	CASSLTGVAGAHEQFF	TGTGCCAGCAGCTTAACGGGGGTAGCGGGGGCCCATGAGCAGTTCTTC
TRBV12-5	TRBJ2-4	TRBD1	NA	CASGFPFAGTENIQYF	TGTGCTAGTGGTTTCCCCTTTGCCGGGACAGAAAACATTCAGTACTTC
TRBV9	TRBJ2-2	NA	NA	CASSVEGGPGTGELFF	TGTGCCAGCAGCGTAGAGGGGGGGCCGGGCACCGGGGAGCTGTTTTTT
TRBV29-1	TRBJ1-2	TRBD1	NA	CSVTGQGEFGYTF	TGCAGCGTTACAGGACAGGGAGAATTTGGCTACACCTTC
TRBV11-3	TRBJ2-2	NA	NA	CASSPRDGGVGNTGELFF	TGTGCCAGCAGTCCCCGCGACGGGGGTGTCGGGAACACCGGGGAGCTGTTTTTT
TRBV5-1	TRBJ1-6	NA	NA	CASSLVQGQGLYNSPLHF	TGCGCCAGCAGCTTGGTCCAGGGCCAAGGGTTGTATAATTCACCCCTCCACTTT
TRBV10-3	TRBJ2-1	TRBD2	NA	CAISGPGGTSGRASGNEQFF	TGTGCCATCAGTGGCCCTGGCGGGACTAGCGGGAGGGCCAGTGGCAATGAGCAGTTCTTC
TRBV7-9	TRBJ1-3	TRBD1	NA	CASSLPPDRGPGNTIYF	TGTGCCAGCAGCTTACCCCCGGACAGGGGGCCTGGAAACACCATATATTTT
TRBV7-2	TRBJ2-1	NA	NA	CASRPGGYNEQFF	TGTGCCAGCAGGCCCGGGGGTTACAATGAGCAGTTCTTC
TRBV4-1	TRBJ2-5	TRBD2	NA	CASSQAALGWTSETQETQYF	TGCGCCAGCAGCCAAGCCGCCTTGGGTTGGACTAGCGAGACCCAAGAGACCCAGTACTTC
TRBV7-2	TRBJ2-7	NA	NA	CASSLFFSVVIEQYF	TGTGCCAGCAGCTTATTCTTCTCAGTGGTGATCGAGCAGTACTTC
TRBV27	TRBJ2-7	TRBD2	NA	CASSLSSGSFYEQYF	TGTGCCAGCAGTTTGAGTAGCGGGAGTTTCTACGAGCAGTACTTC
TRBV30	TRBJ1-1	NA	NA	CAWTFGRGPPEAFF	TGTGCCTGGACTTTCGGCAGGGGTCCCCCTGAAGCTTTCTTT
TRBV11-3	TRBJ1-1	TRBD1	NA	CASSRQGNTEAFF	TGTGCCAGCAGCAGACAGGGGAACACTGAAGCTTTCTTT
TRBV30	TRBJ2-7	NA	NA	CAWSVGQGYEQYF	TGTGCCTGGAGTGTCGGCCAGGGCTACGAGCAGTACTTC
TRBV5-4	TRBJ2-5	NA	once	CASRGGLKETQYF	TGTGCCAGCAGGGGGGGTCTGAAAGAGACCCAGTACTTC
TRBV5-1	TRBJ2-1	TRBD2	NA	CASSLGGTSGGEQFF	TGCGCCAGCAGCTTGGGGGGGACTAGCGGCGGTGAGCAGTTCTTC
TRBV6-4	TRBJ2-2	TRBD1	NA	CASSPGTDTGELFF	TGTGCCAGCAGCCCCGGGACAGACACCGGGGAGCTGTTTTTT
TRBV2	TRBJ2-7	TRBD1	NA	CASSAGTGSYEQYF	TGTGCCAGTAGTGCCGGGACAGGGTCCTACGAGCAGTACTTC
TRBV2	TRBJ2-7	TRBD2	NA	CASSEGSGSSYEQYF	TGTGCCAGCAGTGAGGGCAGCGGGAGCTCCTACGAGCAGTACTTC
TRBV7-9	TRBJ1-4	NA	few	CASSLPDSFNEKLFF	TGTGCCAGCAGCTTACCGGACAGTTTTAATGAAAAACTGTTTTTT